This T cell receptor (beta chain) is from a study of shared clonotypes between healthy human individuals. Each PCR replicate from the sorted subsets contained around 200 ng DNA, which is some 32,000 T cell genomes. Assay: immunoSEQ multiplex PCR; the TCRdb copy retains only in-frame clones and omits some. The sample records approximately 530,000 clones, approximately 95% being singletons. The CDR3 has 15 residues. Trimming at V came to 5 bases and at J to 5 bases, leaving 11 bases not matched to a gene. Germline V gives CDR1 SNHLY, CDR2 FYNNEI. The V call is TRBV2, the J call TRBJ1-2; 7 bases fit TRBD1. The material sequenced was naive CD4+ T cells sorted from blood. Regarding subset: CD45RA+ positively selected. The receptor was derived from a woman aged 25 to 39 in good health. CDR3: CASSLYRDSLYGYTF. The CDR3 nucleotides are TGTGCCAGCAGTCTCTACCGGGACAGCCTTTATGGCTACACCTTC.